The source of this T cell receptor beta chain is a study of Ad26.COV2.S vaccination and SARS-CoV-2 variants (dated by TCRdb to the early 2020s). In the study overall: Vaccine-arm donors came from COV1001, a multicentre, randomized, double-blind, placebo-controlled phase I-IIa trial of Ad26.COV2.S in healthy adults. Dosing of Ad26.COV2.S was intramuscular, at either 5x10^10 or 1x10^11 viral particles, delivered as one shot or as two shots spaced 56 days apart. Sequencing of the TCRbeta repertoire served to evaluate the specificity and breadth of SARS-CoV-2-reactive T cell receptors following Ad26.COV2.S vaccination. A total of some 30 samples were included in the TCR-sequenced set, comprising some 20 Ad26.COV2.S vaccine recipients, 5 placebo recipients and 8 SARS-CoV-2 convalescent individuals. Trial participants were randomized into five groups of five, in which low-dose or high-dose Ad26.COV2.S was given once or twice, or placebo was given on both occasions. Throughout the experiments and outcome assessment, investigators stayed blinded to trial group allocation.

Overall study results and their limits: Comparing responses between vaccine doses or regimens was not something the study was powered to do. After vaccination, spike-specific CD8+ and CD4+ T cell responses were reported to show substantial breadth. The authors noted that the TCR breadth and depth analyses may have underestimated total T cell responses. Ad26.COV2.S recipients had higher spike-specific TCR breadth than placebo recipients (P = 0.0014). Non-spike TCR breadth was comparable between vaccine and placebo recipients, consistent with the vaccine containing only spike.

Concerning this clone: Its recognized antigen is unknown. Base qualities are missing; no much larger clone stands one base away.

The sample's treatment or condition label, decoded: 15 to 20 received Ad26.COV2.S at low or high dose, single or two shots; roughly five received placebo; per-sample allocation not given. For vaccine and placebo recipients, repertoires were sequenced using samples collected on day 63 after the first injection. In Cohort 1b, some 25 adults aged 18-55 years were enrolled at a single site in Boston, USA, between 29 July and 7 August 2020. As a vaccine, Ad26.COV2.S was a replication-incompetent adenovirus type 26 vector that expressed a prefusion-stabilized SARS-CoV-2 spike protein derived from the original Wuhan strain. TCRbeta CDR3 regions were sequenced with the immunoSEQ Assay. After extraction, genomic DNA underwent amplification by bias-controlled multiplex PCR, followed by high-throughput sequencing. The study's own analysis went as follows. To quantify the absolute abundance of every unique TCRbeta CDR3 region, sequences were collapsed and filtered. Usable DNA was measured by amplifying reference genes present in all nucleated cells, and TCRbeta template counts were normalized to that usable DNA to estimate T cell fraction. Repertoire TCRs were annotated as SARS-CoV-2-specific by exact matching of V gene, CDR3 amino acid sequence and J gene to a known reactive TCR set. The reference SARS-CoV-2 TCR set was obtained from MIRA and was filtered for enrichment in COVID-19-positive ImmuneCODE repertoires, whereby public or cross-reactive TCRs were removed. Drawing on the MIRA antigens, annotated TCRs were analysed further at the level of specific ORF or position within ORF. Breadth was defined as the number of annotated unique rearrangements divided by the total number of unique productive rearrangements, and depth was defined as the summed frequency of the annotated unique rearrangements. Two-sided Wilcoxon rank-sum tests were used to compare TCR breadth between groups. Here the immuneACCESS table is served through TCRdb, limited to in-frame sequences with V and J called. Missing clones are a known gap in these copies; in checked studies unresolved V genes cover under half, and the rest lacks a known reason. V and J calls and clone size are given by that table; D and trimming were obtained from the DNA. Recorded for this sample are roughly 700,000 clones; more than 80% of them occurred a single time. The leading ten clones occupy approximately 1.5% of the sample.

The sequencing used peripheral blood, collected in a trial of Ad26.COV2.S vaccine versus placebo. The clonotype comes from a person between 18 and 59 years old who received the Ad26.COV2.S COVID-19 vaccine or a placebo.

The DNA sequence is given as TGTGCCAGCAGCTGGGCCTCGCACACTGAAGCTTTCTTT. This is translated as CASSWASHTEAFF. The chain is made from TRBV7-3 and TRBJ1-1; no D gene is confidently identified. CDR1 and CDR2 were assigned from the germline V gene as SGHTA and FQGTGA. The V end loses 4 bases and the J end loses 3 bases, and a stretch of 9 bases separates them. The CDR3 measures 13 amino acids from cysteine to phenylalanine. Just the 39-base CDR3 DNA is kept, in frame starting at base 1.